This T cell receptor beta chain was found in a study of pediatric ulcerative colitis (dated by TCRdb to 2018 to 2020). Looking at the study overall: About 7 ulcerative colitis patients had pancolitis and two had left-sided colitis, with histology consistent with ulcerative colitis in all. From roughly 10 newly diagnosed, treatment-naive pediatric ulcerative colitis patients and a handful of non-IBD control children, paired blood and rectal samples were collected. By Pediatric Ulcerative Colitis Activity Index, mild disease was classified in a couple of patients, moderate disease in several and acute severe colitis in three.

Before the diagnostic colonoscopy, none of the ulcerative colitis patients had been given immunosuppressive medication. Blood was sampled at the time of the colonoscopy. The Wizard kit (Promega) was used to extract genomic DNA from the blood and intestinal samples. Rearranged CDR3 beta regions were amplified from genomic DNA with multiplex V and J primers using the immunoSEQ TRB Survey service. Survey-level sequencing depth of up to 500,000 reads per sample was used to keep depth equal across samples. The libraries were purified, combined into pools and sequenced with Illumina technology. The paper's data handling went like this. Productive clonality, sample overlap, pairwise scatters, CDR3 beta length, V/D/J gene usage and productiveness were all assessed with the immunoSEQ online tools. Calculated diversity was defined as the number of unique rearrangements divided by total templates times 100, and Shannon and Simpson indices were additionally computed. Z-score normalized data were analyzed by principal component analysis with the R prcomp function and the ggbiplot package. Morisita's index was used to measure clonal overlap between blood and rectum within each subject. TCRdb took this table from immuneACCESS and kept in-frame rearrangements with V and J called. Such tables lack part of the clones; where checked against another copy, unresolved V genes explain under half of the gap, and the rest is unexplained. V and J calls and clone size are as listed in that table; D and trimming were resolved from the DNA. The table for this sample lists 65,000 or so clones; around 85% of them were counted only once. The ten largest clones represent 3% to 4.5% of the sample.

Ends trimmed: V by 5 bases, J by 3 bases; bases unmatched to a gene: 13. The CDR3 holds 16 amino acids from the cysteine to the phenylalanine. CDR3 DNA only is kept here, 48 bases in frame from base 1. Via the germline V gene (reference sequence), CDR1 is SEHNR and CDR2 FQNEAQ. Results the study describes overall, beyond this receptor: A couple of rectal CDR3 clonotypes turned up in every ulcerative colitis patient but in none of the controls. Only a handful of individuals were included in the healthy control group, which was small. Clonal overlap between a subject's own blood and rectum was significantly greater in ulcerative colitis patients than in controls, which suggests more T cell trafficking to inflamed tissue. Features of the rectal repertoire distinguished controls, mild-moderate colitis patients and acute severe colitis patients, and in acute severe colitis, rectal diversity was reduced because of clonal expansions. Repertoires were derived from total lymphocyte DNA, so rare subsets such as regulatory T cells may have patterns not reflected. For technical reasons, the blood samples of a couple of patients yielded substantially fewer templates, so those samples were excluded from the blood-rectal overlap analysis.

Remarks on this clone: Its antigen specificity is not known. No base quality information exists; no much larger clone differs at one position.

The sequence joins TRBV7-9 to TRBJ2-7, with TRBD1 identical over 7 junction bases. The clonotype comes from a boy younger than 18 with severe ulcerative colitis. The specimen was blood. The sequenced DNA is TGTGCCAGCAGCCACGCCGCCGGGACAGCTTACTACGAGCAGTACTTC. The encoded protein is CASSHAAGTAYYEQYF.